These 6 T cell receptor beta chains were sequenced from one sample in a study of cytotoxic CD8 clonotypes in ibrutinib-treated CLL. Assay used: immunoSEQ multiplex PCR; TCRdb lists only in-frame clones, some missing. In the table there are approximately 80,000 clones, just over 85% of which are singletons. The sample consisted of PBMCs, taken before ibrutinib treatment. The receptor set was obtained from a human donor with chronic lymphocytic leukemia.

This clone was recorded once. The V call is TRBV15, the J call TRBJ2-7, with unresolved D. CDR1 and CDR2 (germline): LNHNV, YYDKDF (reference sequence). The CDR3 is made up of 15 amino acids. Trimming took 1 base from V and 0 from J, leaving 10 bases between them. DNA of the CDR3: TGTGCCACCAGCAGAGTGATCGCGATCTCCTACGAGCAGTACTTC. It translates to CATSRVIAISYEQYF.

The CDR3 DNA reads TGTGCCAGCAGTGAGTCCTTGCTCGGGTTTTATGGCACTGAAGCTTTCTTT. Protein: CASSESLLGFYGTEAFF. The chain is built from TRBV2 and TRBJ1-1; D is unresolved. CDR1 and CDR2 from the germline V gene are SNHLY and FYNNEI. The CDR3 sequence is 17 residues long. Trimming shortened V by 3 bases and J by 4 bases, and 21 bases separated the two germline ends.

This chain connects TRBV7-2 to TRBJ2-7; no reliable D call. V was pared by 3 bases and J by 2 bases, with 11 bases between. The length of the CDR3 is 14 residues. CDR1 is SGHTA and CDR2 is FQGNSA in the germline V gene. The CDR3 DNA reads as TGTGCCAGCAGCTTGGCCAGGCAAGCCTACGAGCAGTACTTC. Its protein is CASSLARQAYEQYF.

V and J are TRBV20-1 and TRBJ1-2; 7 nucleotides line up with TRBD1. The germline CDR1 and CDR2 sequences are DFQATT and SNEGSKA (reference sequence). J lost 8 bases, V lost 3 bases, and 3 bases had no gene match. The CDR3 sequence is 11 residues long. The CDR3 sequence: CSASRGLGYTF. The DNA for the CDR3 is TGCAGTGCTAGCAGGGGGTTGGGCTACACCTTC.

The chain has TRBV5-5 and TRBJ2-7; 7 bases align to TRBD2. CDR3 length equals 17 residues. Germline V gene data show CDR1 as SGHKS and CDR2 as YYEKEE (reference sequence). The V segment lost 3 bases and the J segment 0 bases; nucleotides outside the gene matches: 12. The CDR3 DNA is TGTGCCAGCAGCTCGACGGGATTTAGCGGGCTCTCCTACGAGCAGTACTTC. As protein: CASSSTGFSGLSYEQYF. Looking up the rest from reference TRBV5-5 and TRBJ2-7 gives the full variable domain: DAGVTQSPTHLIKTRGQQVTLRCSPISGHKSVSWYQQVLGQGPQFIFQYYEKEERGRGNFPDRFSARQFPNYSSELNVNALLLGDSALYLCASSSTGFSGLSYEQYFGPGTRLTVT.

The rearrangement uses TRBV6-5 and TRBJ1-2; D remains unclear. CDR1 and CDR2 (germline): MNHEY, SVGAGI. The V gene lost 5 bases and the J gene lost 3 bases, with 10 bases spanning the gap. This CDR3 spans 13 amino acids. Here the CDR3 reads CASSPGYDYGYTF. CDR3 DNA sequence: TGTGCCAGCAGTCCCGGGTATGACTATGGCTACACCTTC.